This TCR beta chain was identified in a study of cytomegalovirus exposure and HLA in healthy donors. General study results and limits: Previous analysis showed most TCR beta V segments were productive about 87% or about 30% of the time. It was reported in a later analysis that an Asian-associated ancestry cluster showed fewer N-insertions than the 666-donor mean.

As for this clone: The antigen remains undetermined.

Regarding donors, all were healthy bone marrow donors. Researchers ran the PCR with 60 Vbeta and 13 Jbeta primers. TCRdb's table, derived via immunoSEQ multiplex PCR, lists solely in-frame clones and lacks some. The sample yields 200,000 to 300,000 clones, roughly 81% seen once. This CDR3 contains 15 residues. The trim removed 0 bases at V and 6 bases at J, leaving 4 bases unmatched. Germline assignment: CDR1 LGHNA and CDR2 YSLEER. This TCR came from a woman aged 40 to 50 in good health and CMV-seropositive. The chain recombines TRBV4-3 with TRBJ2-1; TRBD2 matches 8 bases. The sequenced sample was PBMCs. The CDR3 loop is CASSQDTGTSNEQFF. CDR3 sequence (DNA): TGCGCCAGCAGCCAAGACACCGGGACTAGCAATGAGCAGTTCTTC.